The 3 T cell receptor beta chains presented below share a single source sample, sequenced in a study of blood T cell repertoires in COVID-19. Some clones are missing from TCRdb's copy, which holds only in-frame ones; the method was immunoSEQ multiplex PCR. In the table there are roughly 80,000 clones, around 81% of which are singletons. Sequencing was carried out using peripheral blood. These receptors were obtained from a man older than 75 with acute or convalescent COVID-19.

Concerning this clone: The sample has other DNA sequences that encode this CDR3 too. V usage is TRBV9 and J usage is TRBJ1-1; D may be TRBD1 (6 bases). Germline CDR1 and CDR2: SGDLS and YYNGEE. The V end lost 0 bases, the J end lost 1 base, and 7 bases lay between the germline ends. The CDR3 runs 14 residues. The CDR3 coding sequence is TGTGCCAGCAGCGTAGCGGGACAGAACACTGAAGCTTTCTTT. It translates to CASSVAGQNTEAFF.

The chain is built from TRBV15 and TRBJ2-1; TRBD1 matches 10 bases. Germline V gene data show CDR1 as LNHNV and CDR2 as YYDKDF (reference sequence). V gave up 0 bases and J gave up 8 bases; unmatched junction bases: 13. CDR3 length equals 18 residues. This CDR3 is CATSRDLPDRGPEDEQFF. CDR3 DNA: TGTGCCACCAGCAGAGATCTACCCGACAGGGGGCCCGAGGATGAGCAGTTCTTC.

This clone has a handful of counts. This chain links TRBV28 with TRBJ1-5; 8 bases match TRBD1. The junction had 11 bases not matched to a gene; V was cut back by 3 bases and J by 7 bases. Germline lookup yields CDR1 MDHEN and CDR2 SYDVKM. The CDR3 has 16 amino acids. The CDR3 DNA is TGTGCCAGCAGTTTCTATGGCAGGGGGCGTAGGCAGCCCCAGCATTTT. Translating it yields CASSFYGRGRRQPQHF. Combining the CDR3 with reference TRBV28 and TRBJ1-5 gives the whole variable domain DVKVTQSSRYLVKRTGEKVFLECVQDMDHENMFWYRQDPGLGLRLIYFSYDVKMKEKGDIPEGYSVSREKKERFSLILESASTNQTSMYLCASSFYGRGRRQPQHFGDGTRLSIL.